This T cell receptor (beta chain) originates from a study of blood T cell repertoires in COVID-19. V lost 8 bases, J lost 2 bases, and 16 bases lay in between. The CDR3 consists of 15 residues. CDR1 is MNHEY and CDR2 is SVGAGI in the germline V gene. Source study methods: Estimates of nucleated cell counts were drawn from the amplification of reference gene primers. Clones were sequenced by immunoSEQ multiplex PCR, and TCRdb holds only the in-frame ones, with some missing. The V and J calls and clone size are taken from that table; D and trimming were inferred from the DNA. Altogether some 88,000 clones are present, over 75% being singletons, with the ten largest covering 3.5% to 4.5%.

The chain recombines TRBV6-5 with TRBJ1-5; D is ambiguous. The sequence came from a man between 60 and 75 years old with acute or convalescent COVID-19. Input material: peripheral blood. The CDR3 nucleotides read TGTGCCAGCGAGACTAGGGAGGCCGGCAATCAGCCCCAGCATTTT. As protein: CASETREAGNQPQHF.